What follows are 32 T cell receptor beta chains derived from one specimen sequenced in a study of post-analysis software for immune sequencing data. General study points: The study found TRBV5-6, TRBV5-1 and TRBV20-1 among 4 or 5 TRBV segments more frequent in patients than controls.

The TCR beta cDNA libraries carried unique molecular identifiers. TCRdb analysed the PCR reads with MiXCR anew, one entry per CDR3 protein. The sample carries roughly 400,000 distinct CDR3 sequences, approximately 42% recorded once. The antigens these receptors bind are not known. Sequencing used blood. The origin of the receptors is a girl between 2 and 10 years old with multiple sclerosis.

The gene calls are TRBV27 and TRBJ1-5; TRBD1 matches at 7 bases. The V gene's germline CDR1 is MNHEY and CDR2 SMNVEV (reference sequence). The CDR3 loop spans 16 amino acids. Trimming took 5 bases from V and 0 from J; bases not matched to a gene: 7. For the CDR3, the DNA is TGTGCCAGCAGTACTTACAGGGGATATAGCAATCAGCCCCAGCATTTT. It specifies CASSTYRGYSNQPQHF.

The V gene is TRBV20-1, the J gene TRBJ1-5; perhaps TRBD1 as D (6 bases). The CDR3 runs 15 residues. Germline loops: CDR1 DFQATT, CDR2 SNEGSKA (reference sequence). V lost 6 bases to trimming and J lost 6 bases, with 21 bases between them. The CDR3 sequence is CSAGPGQRVRQPQHF. The CDR3 DNA follows: TGCAGTGCGGGCCCGGGACAAAGGGTTCGTCAGCCCCAGCATTTT.

The chain is built from TRBV28 and TRBJ1-1, with TRBD1 matching 10 bases. V dropped 10 bases and J dropped 8; count of bases not matched to a gene: 7. Germline V gene data show CDR1 as MDHEN and CDR2 as SYDVKM. The CDR3 sequence is 12 residues long. The CDR3, as DNA: TGTGCCACTAAGGACAGGGGGACCGAAGCTTTCTTT. It is translated as CATKDRGTEAFF. The full variable domain, its missing parts supplied by reference TRBV28 and TRBJ1-1, is DVKVTQSSRYLVKRTGEKVFLECVQDMDHENMFWYRQDPGLGLRLIYFSYDVKMKEKGDIPEGYSVSREKKERFSLILESASTNQTSMYLCATKDRGTEAFFGQGTRLTVV.

This clonotype showed up just a few times. This chain joins TRBV7-3 and TRBJ2-1; D unresolved. The CDR3 is 17 amino acids. Germline lookup yields CDR1 SGHTA and CDR2 FQGTGA. The germline V and J ends were trimmed by 0 bases and 1 base, with 13 bases remaining between them. The CDR3 DNA sequence: TGTGCCAGCAGCTTAACGGTAGCAGTAGGTTCCTACAATGAGCAGTTCTTC. Its translation: CASSLTVAVGSYNEQFF. Based on the CDR3 plus reference TRBV7-3 and TRBJ2-1, the full variable domain is GAGVSQTPSNKVTEKGKYVELRCDPISGHTALYWYRQSLGQGPEFLIYFQGTGAADDSGLPNDRFFAVRPEGSVSTLKIQRTERGDSAVYLCASSLTVAVGSYNEQFFGPGTRLTVL.

This clonotype was counted a few times. The J gene is TRBJ2-7, the V gene TRBV20-1, with a possible D match to TRBD1 (5 bases). Germline lookup yields CDR1 DFQATT and CDR2 SNEGSKA (reference sequence). Deletions cut 5 bases from V and 3 bases from J, with 26 bases between. The CDR3 is 17 residues long. CDR3: CSALPPTKGREDYEQYF. As DNA, the CDR3 is TGCAGTGCTTTACCTCCTACGAAGGGGCGAGAGGACTACGAGCAGTACTTC.

The DNA of the CDR3 is TGCGCCAGCAGCTATACAGGGCTTCCCACCTACGAGCAGTACTTC. Translation gives CASSYTGLPTYEQYF. The rearrangement links TRBV5-1 to TRBJ2-7, with D tentatively TRBD1 (6 bases). In germline, CDR1 is SGHRS, CDR2 YFSETQ. This CDR3 comprises 15 residues. The V gene lost 3 bases and the J gene lost 2 bases, with 15 bases spanning the gap.

A remark on this clonotype: One junction end does not reproduce the germline sequence, and a read error may be involved. V is TRBV10-3 and J is TRBJ2-1; 10 bases line up with TRBD2. Germline V CDR1 and CDR2: ENHRY, SYGVKD. CDR3 length: 15 residues. The CDR3 DNA is TGTGCCAGCAGTATAACTAGCGGGGCATACAATGAGCAGTTCTTC. It codes for CASSITSGAYNEQFF.

This chain uses TRBV25-1 with TRBJ2-7, with 7 bases lining up with TRBD1. V was pared by 5 bases and J by 1 base, with 8 bases of the junction left unmatched. The CDR3 is 15 residues long. The germline CDR1 and CDR2 sequences are MGHDK and SYGVNS. CDR3: CASSPSNRGSYEQYF. CDR3 DNA: TGTGCCAGCAGTCCCTCTAACAGGGGATCCTACGAGCAGTACTTC.

The genes are TRBV27 and TRBJ2-5; TRBD1 matches 7 bases. The J call may not be correct, given that the DNA end is closer to TRBJ2-7. Per the germline V gene, CDR1 is MNHEY and CDR2 is SMNVEV (reference sequence). The CDR3 is 15 amino acids. The CDR3 loop is CASSQAATGYYEQYF. CDR3 sequence (DNA): TGTGCCAGCAGTCAAGCAGCGACAGGGTACTACGAGCAGTACTTC.

This clonotype was observed a few times. The V and J genes are TRBV12-3 or TRBV12-4 and TRBJ2-3, with 7 bases matching TRBD1. V lost 3 bases and J lost 5; bases outside the gene matches: 8. The CDR3 is made up of 15 amino acids. DNA for the CDR3: TGTGCCAGCAGTTTTTTCGGCAGGGGGAAAGATACGCAGTATTTT. Encoded protein: CASSFFGRGKDTQYF.

Concerning this clonotype: The junction departs from the called germline gene at one end, perhaps through a read error. V is TRBV15 and J is TRBJ2-7, with a possible D match to TRBD1 (6 bases). The CDR3 length is 15 residues. Germline assignment: CDR1 LNHNV and CDR2 YYDKDF (reference sequence). CDR3 nucleotide sequence: TGCGCCACCAGCAGAAGACGGGACACCTCCTACGAGCAGTACTTC. Encoded protein: CATSRRRDTSYEQYF.

This clonotype was picked up a small number of times. The chain has TRBV20-1 and TRBJ2-1, with 15 nucleotides matching TRBD2. This CDR3 spans 18 amino acids. Germline V gene sequence: CDR1 DFQATT, CDR2 SNEGSKA (reference sequence). Losses at the gene ends were 5 bases for V and 3 bases for J; bases not matched to a gene: 11. The CDR3 region is CSAWGLAGGPNIYNEQFF. The CDR3 DNA is TGCAGTGCTTGGGGACTAGCGGGAGGCCCAAATATCTACAATGAGCAGTTCTTC.

The chain employs TRBV6-2 or TRBV6-3 and TRBJ2-1, with 10 bases matching TRBD2. The CDR3 has 16 residues. Germline loops: CDR1 MNHEY, CDR2 SVGEGT. Trimming took 6 bases from V and 8 from J; bases not matched to a gene: 13. The CDR3 sequence: CASSFKSGGAIDEQFF. As DNA, the CDR3 is TGTGCCAGCAGCTTTAAAAGCGGGGGGGCCATCGATGAGCAGTTCTTC.

The genes are TRBV7-3 and TRBJ2-4, with 7 bases aligning to TRBD2. This CDR3 contains 14 residues. V gave up 1 base and J gave up 8 bases; unmatched junction bases: 5. Looked up from germline, CDR1 is SGHTA and CDR2 is FQGTGA. In DNA form, the CDR3 reads TGTGCCAGCAGCTTAAGACCGGGAGGTGACATTCAGTACTTC. Translated: CASSLRPGGDIQYF.

The sample holds many counts of this clonotype. The chain is built from TRBV20-1 and TRBJ2-7; the match to TRBD1 covers 10 bases. The V gene's germline CDR1 is DFQATT and CDR2 SNEGSKA (reference sequence). The CDR3 spans 13 residues. J gave up 2 bases and V 3 bases, and 1 base lay outside the gene matches. The CDR3 sequence is CSARTGGAYEQYF. In DNA form, the CDR3 reads TGCAGTGCTAGGACAGGGGGCGCCTACGAGCAGTACTTC.

The chain couples TRBV12-3 or TRBV12-4 to TRBJ2-1, with 11 bases aligning to TRBD2. V lost 5 bases, J lost 2 bases, and 11 bases stayed unmatched. The CDR3 is made up of 18 amino acids. CDR3 in amino acids: CASSPTRTSGSPYNEQFF. The CDR3 region has the DNA TGTGCCAGCAGTCCCACCCGCACTAGCGGGAGCCCCTACAATGAGCAGTTCTTC.

The V call is TRBV12-3 or TRBV12-4, the J call TRBJ2-7, with unresolved D. Deletions cut 2 bases from V and 3 bases from J, with 8 bases between. The CDR3 runs 13 residues. This chain's CDR3 is CASSLRADYEQYF. The CDR3 nucleotides are TGTGCCAGCAGTTTAAGAGCAGACTACGAGCAGTACTTC.

This clonotype has only a few counts. J is TRBJ1-6 and V is TRBV4-1; D call uncertain. Germline assignment: CDR1 MGHRA and CDR2 YSYEKL. This CDR3 has 13 amino acids. The V gene lost 1 base and the J gene lost 10 bases, with 8 bases spanning the gap. In DNA, the CDR3 is TGCGCCAGCAGCCAAGTAAGGGAATCACCCCTCCACTTT. Translated: CASSQVRESPLHF.

The V call is TRBV7-9, the J call TRBJ2-3, with 10 nucleotides matching TRBD1. This CDR3 spans 14 amino acids. CDR1 and CDR2 from the germline V gene are SEHNR and FQNEAQ (reference sequence). Trimming took 5 bases from V and 6 from J; bases not matched to a gene: 5. The CDR3 loop reads CASSPWTGGDTQYF. The CDR3 nucleotides read TGTGCCAGCAGCCCGTGGACAGGGGGGGATACGCAGTATTTT.

V and J are TRBV5-1 and TRBJ2-7; D gene unclear. Germline CDR1 and CDR2: SGHRS and YFSETQ. V shed 7 bases and J shed 0 bases, with 14 bases lying between them. The CDR3 has 14 amino acids. CDR3 bases: TGCGCCAGCTCCGACACCCGGAGCTCCTACGAGCAGTACTTC. Translated: CASSDTRSSYEQYF.

This clonotype occurred a few times. J is TRBJ1-2 and V is TRBV4-1; TRBD1 might be the D (6 bases). Trimming took 0 bases from V and 4 from J, leaving 18 bases between them. The CDR3 covers 17 residues. Per the germline V gene, CDR1 is MGHRA and CDR2 is YSYEKL. The DNA for the CDR3 is TGCGCCAGCAGCCAAGATCCCTTTCCTGACAGGCGCTATGGCTACACCTTC. Translated: CASSQDPFPDRRYGYTF.

Comments on this clonotype: Since a much larger clone is just one base distant, this may be a read error. V and J are TRBV20-1 and TRBJ2-1; D possibly uses TRBD1 or TRBD2 (5 bases each). The germline CDR1 and CDR2 sequences are DFQATT and SNEGSKA (reference sequence). This CDR3 is 14 amino acids long. The CDR3 region has the DNA TGCAGTGCTAGGGGGGTGCCCGGGTCCAATGAGAAGTTCTTC. Translating gives CSARGVPGSNEKFF.

A note on this clonotype: Because the CDR3 is missing its conserved closing phenylalanine or tryptophan, this is likely a read error. The V and J genes are TRBV15 and TRBJ2-7, with 10 positions matching TRBD1. The CDR3 consists of 15 residues. V lost 3 bases and J lost 0; bases outside the gene matches: 2. Germline CDR1 LNHNV, CDR2 YYDKDF (reference sequence). The CDR3 protein is CATSSWDRGSYEQYI. The DNA of the CDR3 is TGTGCCACCAGCAGCTGGGACAGGGGCTCCTACGAGCAGTACATC.

V is TRBV2 and J is TRBJ2-1, with D perhaps TRBD1 (5 bases). In germline, CDR1 is SNHLY, CDR2 FYNNEI. V lost 3 bases and J 6 bases, leaving 6 bases between the germline ends. This CDR3 is built from 12 residues. The CDR3, as DNA: TGTGCCAGCAGTGACAGGGTCAATGAGCAGTTCTTC. Amino acids: CASSDRVNEQFF.

This clonotype was found many times. The CDR3 spells CASRISGSSYNEQFF. In DNA, the CDR3 is TGTGCCAGCAGAATTAGCGGGAGCTCCTACAATGAGCAGTTCTTC. The chain uses TRBV6-5 and TRBJ2-1; 9 bases align to TRBD2. There are 15 residues in the CDR3. Germline V gene sequence: CDR1 MNHEY, CDR2 SVGAGI. J lost 0 bases, V lost 6 bases, and 3 bases had no gene match.

The V call is TRBV4-3, the J call TRBJ1-1; unclear D gene. V was clipped by 0 bases and J by 0 bases, with 8 bases between them. CDR3 length: 15 residues. CDR1 and CDR2 from the germline V gene are LGHNA and YSLEER. The chain's CDR3 is CASSQDGTVNTEAFF. CDR3 DNA: TGCGCCAGCAGCCAAGATGGTACAGTGAACACTGAAGCTTTCTTT.

This clonotype occurred a few times. This chain uses TRBV12-3 or TRBV12-4 with TRBJ2-7; D unresolved. Trimming removed 1 base at V and 4 bases at J, with 11 bases between. This CDR3 contains 14 residues. The CDR3 region has the DNA TGTGCCAGCAGTTTAGAGGTGGTAACTTACGAGCAGTACTTC. Translation: CASSLEVVTYEQYF.

This clonotype turned up a few times. The V and J genes are TRBV5-1 and TRBJ2-7, with 10 bases lining up with TRBD2. The junction had 3 bases not matched to a gene; V was cut back by 3 bases and J by 3 bases. The CDR3 spans 14 residues. Germline V gives CDR1 SGHRS, CDR2 YFSETQ. The CDR3 protein is CASSSRTSGYEQYF. The CDR3 nucleotides are TGCGCCAGCAGCTCAAGGACTAGCGGCTACGAGCAGTACTTC.

This chain uses TRBV5-5 with TRBJ2-7; no definite D call. Looked up from germline, CDR1 is SGHKS and CDR2 is YYEKEE (reference sequence). The CDR3 contains 16 residues. The germline V and J ends were trimmed by 2 bases and 5 bases, with 20 bases remaining between them. Here the CDR3 DNA reads TGTGCCAGCAGCTTTTACGGCAGGTTGGTGTTGAACGAGCAGTACTTC. This translates into CASSFYGRLVLNEQYF. Together with reference TRBV5-5 and TRBJ2-7, the CDR3 gives the full variable domain: DAGVTQSPTHLIKTRGQQVTLRCSPISGHKSVSWYQQVLGQGPQFIFQYYEKEERGRGNFPDRFSARQFPNYSSELNVNALLLGDSALYLCASSFYGRLVLNEQYFGPGTRLTVT.

The rearrangement joins TRBV12-3 or TRBV12-4 to TRBJ2-7; 12 bases fit TRBD2. The CDR3 is 15 amino acids. With V trimmed by 4 bases and J by 3 bases, 4 bases remained unmatched. CDR3 residues: CASSSELAGGYEQYF. The CDR3 nucleotides are TGTGCCAGCAGTTCCGAACTAGCGGGAGGCTACGAGCAGTACTTC.

This clonotype was seen only a few times. The V call is TRBV7-9, the J call TRBJ2-4; TRBD1 might be the D (6 bases). The ends were cut back, 1 base at V and 1 base at J, with 11 bases in the middle. Germline V gene lookup returns CDR1 SEHNR and CDR2 FQNEAQ (reference sequence). This CDR3 contains 16 residues. In nucleotides, the CDR3 is TGTGCCAGCAGCTTAGGGGGGCGAGGGGCCAAAAACATTCAGTACTTC. Protein sequence: CASSLGGRGAKNIQYF.

The rearrangement uses TRBV20-1 and TRBJ2-5; D may be TRBD1 (5 bases). Deletions cut 1 base from V and 7 bases from J, with 22 bases between. CDR1 DFQATT and CDR2 SNEGSKA come from the germline V gene (reference sequence). CDR3 length: 16 residues. Here the CDR3 reads CSARVWAGPYIGTQYF. For the CDR3, the DNA is TGCAGTGCTAGAGTGTGGGCAGGGCCTTATATCGGGACCCAGTACTTC.